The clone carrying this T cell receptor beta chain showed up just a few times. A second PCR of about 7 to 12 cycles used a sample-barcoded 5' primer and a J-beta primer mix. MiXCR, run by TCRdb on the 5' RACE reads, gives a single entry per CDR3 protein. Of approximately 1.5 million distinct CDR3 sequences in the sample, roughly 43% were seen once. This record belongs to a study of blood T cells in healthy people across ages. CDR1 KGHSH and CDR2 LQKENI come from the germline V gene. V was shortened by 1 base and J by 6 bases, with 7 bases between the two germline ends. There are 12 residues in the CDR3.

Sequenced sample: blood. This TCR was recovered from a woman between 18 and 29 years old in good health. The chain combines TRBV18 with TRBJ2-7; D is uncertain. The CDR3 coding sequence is TGTGCCAGCTCACCACTTATTGGCGAGCAGTACTTC. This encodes CASSPLIGEQYF.